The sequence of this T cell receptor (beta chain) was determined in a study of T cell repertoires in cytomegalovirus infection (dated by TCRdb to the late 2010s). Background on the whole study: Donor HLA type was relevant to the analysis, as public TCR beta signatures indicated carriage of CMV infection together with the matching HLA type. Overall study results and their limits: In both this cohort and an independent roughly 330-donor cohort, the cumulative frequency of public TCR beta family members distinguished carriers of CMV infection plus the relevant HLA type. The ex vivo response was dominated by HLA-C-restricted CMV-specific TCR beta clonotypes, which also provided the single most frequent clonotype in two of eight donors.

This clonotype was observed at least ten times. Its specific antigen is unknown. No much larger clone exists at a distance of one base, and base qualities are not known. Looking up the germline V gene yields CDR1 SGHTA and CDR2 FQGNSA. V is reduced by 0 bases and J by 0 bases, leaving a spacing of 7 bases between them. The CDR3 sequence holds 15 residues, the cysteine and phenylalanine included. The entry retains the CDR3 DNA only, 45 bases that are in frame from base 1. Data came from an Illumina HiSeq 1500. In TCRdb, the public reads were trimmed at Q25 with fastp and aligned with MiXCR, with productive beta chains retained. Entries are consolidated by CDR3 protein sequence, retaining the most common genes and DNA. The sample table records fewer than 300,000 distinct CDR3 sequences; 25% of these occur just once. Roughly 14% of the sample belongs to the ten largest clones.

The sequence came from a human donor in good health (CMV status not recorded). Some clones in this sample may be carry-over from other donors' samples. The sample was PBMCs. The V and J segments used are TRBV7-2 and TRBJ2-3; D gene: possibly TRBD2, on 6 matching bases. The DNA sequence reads TGTGCCAGCAGCTTAGCGGGAGGTAGCACAGATACGCAGTATTTT. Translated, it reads CASSLAGGSTDTQYF.